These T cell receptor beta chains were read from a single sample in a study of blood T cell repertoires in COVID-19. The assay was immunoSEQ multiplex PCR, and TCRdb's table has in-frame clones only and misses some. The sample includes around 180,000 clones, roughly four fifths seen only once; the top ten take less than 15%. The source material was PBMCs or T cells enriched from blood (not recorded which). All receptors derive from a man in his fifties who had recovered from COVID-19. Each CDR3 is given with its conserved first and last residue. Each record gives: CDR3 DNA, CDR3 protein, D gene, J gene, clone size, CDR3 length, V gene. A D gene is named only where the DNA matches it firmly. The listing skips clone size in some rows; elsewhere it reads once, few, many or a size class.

CDR3 DNA: TGTGCCAGCAGCTTAGGGACAGGGAGTTTCGACGAGCAGTACTTC
CDR3 protein: CASSLGTGSFDEQYF
D gene: TRBD1
J gene: TRBJ2-7
clone size: NA
CDR3 length: 15
V gene: TRBV11-3

CDR3 DNA: TGCGCCAGCAGCCTTGTATGGGGTGGGGAGCAGCCCCAGCATTTT
CDR3 protein: CASSLVWGGEQPQHF
D gene: NA
J gene: TRBJ1-5
clone size: few
CDR3 length: 15
V gene: TRBV4-3

CDR3 DNA: TGCGCCAGCAGCCAAGAGGAGGGGGCCGTCTACGAGCAGTACTTC
CDR3 protein: CASSQEEGAVYEQYF
D gene: NA
J gene: TRBJ2-7
clone size: once
CDR3 length: 15
V gene: TRBV4-1

CDR3 DNA: TGTGCCAGCAGCTTAGCTGTGGCAACTGAAGCTTTCTTT
CDR3 protein: CASSLAVATEAFF
D gene: NA
J gene: TRBJ1-1
clone size: NA
CDR3 length: 13
V gene: TRBV7-9

CDR3 DNA: TGTGCCAGCAGCTTAGCCCGGGGCACAGATACGCAGTATTTT
CDR3 protein: CASSLARGTDTQYF
D gene: NA
J gene: TRBJ2-3
clone size: NA
CDR3 length: 14
V gene: TRBV11-2

CDR3 DNA: TGTGCCAGCAGCCAACGGAGGGACTTC
CDR3 protein: CASSQRRDF
D gene: NA
J gene: TRBJ2-7
clone size: few
CDR3 length: 9
V gene: TRBV7-3

CDR3 DNA: TGCGCCAGCAGCCAAGAAGCCCAATCCACTGAAGCTTTCTTT
CDR3 protein: CASSQEAQSTEAFF
D gene: NA
J gene: TRBJ1-1
clone size: NA
CDR3 length: 14
V gene: TRBV4-1

CDR3 DNA: TGTGCCAGCAGCTTGCGGACAGGGAGGAATGAGCAGTTCTTC
CDR3 protein: CASSLRTGRNEQFF
D gene: TRBD1
J gene: TRBJ2-1
clone size: NA
CDR3 length: 14
V gene: TRBV5-8

CDR3 DNA: TGTGCCAGCAGCTTGTCAAAACGGTCGAACACTGAAGCTTTCTTT
CDR3 protein: CASSLSKRSNTEAFF
D gene: NA
J gene: TRBJ1-1
clone size: NA
CDR3 length: 15
V gene: TRBV5-4

CDR3 DNA: TGCGCCAGCGCCCGTAGAGGTTACAATGAGCAGTTCTTC
CDR3 protein: CASARRGYNEQFF
D gene: NA
J gene: TRBJ2-1
clone size: NA
CDR3 length: 13
V gene: TRBV4-3

CDR3 DNA: TGTGCCAGCACCTTGACGGGGGGCAATCAGCCCCAGCATTTT
CDR3 protein: CASTLTGGNQPQHF
D gene: NA
J gene: TRBJ1-5
clone size: NA
CDR3 length: 14
V gene: TRBV28

CDR3 DNA: TGTGCCAGCGCGGCAAGAGTCAGGGGGTATGAAAAACTGTTTTTT
CDR3 protein: CASAARVRGYEKLFF
D gene: TRBD1
J gene: TRBJ1-4
clone size: NA
CDR3 length: 15
V gene: TRBV25-1

CDR3 DNA: TGTGCCAGCATTCAAGACAGGGGTAATGAAAAACTGTTTTTT
CDR3 protein: CASIQDRGNEKLFF
D gene: TRBD1
J gene: TRBJ1-4
clone size: NA
CDR3 length: 14
V gene: TRBV6-5

CDR3 DNA: TGTGCCAGCAGTTTATACGGAACGGGGTATCAGCCCCAGCATTTT
CDR3 protein: CASSLYGTGYQPQHF
D gene: NA
J gene: TRBJ1-5
clone size: NA
CDR3 length: 15
V gene: TRBV27

CDR3 DNA: TGTGCCAGCAGCTCGACAGGGGGCGCGGGAACTGAAGCTTTCTTT
CDR3 protein: CASSSTGGAGTEAFF
D gene: TRBD1
J gene: TRBJ1-1
clone size: NA
CDR3 length: 15
V gene: TRBV7-9

CDR3 DNA: TGTGCCAGCAGCTTGTCCTTCCAGGGGGAGACCCAGTACTTC
CDR3 protein: CASSLSFQGETQYF
D gene: NA
J gene: TRBJ2-5
clone size: NA
CDR3 length: 14
V gene: TRBV7-2

CDR3 DNA: TGTGCCAGCAGCCAAGGGGCGGGCCTCTACGAGCAGTACTTC
CDR3 protein: CASSQGAGLYEQYF
D gene: NA
J gene: TRBJ2-7
clone size: NA
CDR3 length: 14
V gene: TRBV3-1/TRBV3-2

CDR3 DNA: TGCGCCAGCAGCTCCGGTTCTGAGGGCACTGAAGCTTTCTTT
CDR3 protein: CASSSGSEGTEAFF
D gene: NA
J gene: TRBJ1-1
clone size: few
CDR3 length: 14
V gene: TRBV5-1

CDR3 DNA: TGTGCCAGCAGCCAGGCAGGGGCAGAGACCCAGTACTTC
CDR3 protein: CASSQAGAETQYF
D gene: NA
J gene: TRBJ2-5
clone size: NA
CDR3 length: 13
V gene: TRBV3-1/TRBV3-2

CDR3 DNA: TGCGCCAGCAGGGTGACAGGGCTAGGTGAAAAACTGTTTTTT
CDR3 protein: CASRVTGLGEKLFF
D gene: TRBD1
J gene: TRBJ1-4
clone size: NA
CDR3 length: 14
V gene: TRBV5-1

CDR3 DNA: TGTGCCAGCAGCCACCCAGGAGATACGCAGTATTTT
CDR3 protein: CASSHPGDTQYF
D gene: NA
J gene: TRBJ2-3
clone size: NA
CDR3 length: 12
V gene: TRBV7-8

CDR3 DNA: TGCGCCAGCAGGAGACAGGCCTCCTCCTACGAGCAGTACTTC
CDR3 protein: CASRRQASSYEQYF
D gene: NA
J gene: TRBJ2-7
clone size: NA
CDR3 length: 14
V gene: TRBV5-1

CDR3 DNA: TGCGCCAGCAGCGTGCTAGCGAGTCAAGAGACCCAGTACTTC
CDR3 protein: CASSVLASQETQYF
D gene: NA
J gene: TRBJ2-5
clone size: NA
CDR3 length: 14
V gene: TRBV4-1

CDR3 DNA: TGTGCCAGTAGTACCCCCCTTAGGGGGCAAGAGACCCAGTACTTC
CDR3 protein: CASSTPLRGQETQYF
D gene: NA
J gene: TRBJ2-5
clone size: NA
CDR3 length: 15
V gene: TRBV19

CDR3 DNA: TGTGCCAGCAGCGTAGAGGCAGGGGTTAGGGAGACCCAGTACTTC
CDR3 protein: CASSVEAGVRETQYF
D gene: NA
J gene: TRBJ2-5
clone size: NA
CDR3 length: 15
V gene: TRBV9

CDR3 DNA: TGTGCCATCAGTGAGGGCCCTTCGGGTAATTCACCCCTCCACTTT
CDR3 protein: CAISEGPSGNSPLHF
D gene: NA
J gene: TRBJ1-6
clone size: NA
CDR3 length: 15
V gene: TRBV10-3

CDR3 DNA: TGTGCCAGCTCACCAGCAGGTGATGAAAAACTGTTTTTT
CDR3 protein: CASSPAGDEKLFF
D gene: NA
J gene: TRBJ1-4
clone size: NA
CDR3 length: 13
V gene: TRBV18

CDR3 DNA: TGTGCCAGCAGTTTGCCCGAAAGGAGGAACACTGAAGCTTTCTTT
CDR3 protein: CASSLPERRNTEAFF
D gene: NA
J gene: TRBJ1-1
clone size: many
CDR3 length: 15
V gene: TRBV28

CDR3 DNA: TGTGCCAGCAGCTCACCGGGACAGGGGGGGATAGAGAATTCACCCCTCCACTTT
CDR3 protein: CASSSPGQGGIENSPLHF
D gene: TRBD1
J gene: TRBJ1-6
clone size: once
CDR3 length: 18
V gene: TRBV5-6

CDR3 DNA: TGTGCCAGCAGCTTACTGTTAGGACAGGGGGATTCACCCCTCCACTTT
CDR3 protein: CASSLLLGQGDSPLHF
D gene: TRBD1
J gene: TRBJ1-6
clone size: NA
CDR3 length: 16
V gene: TRBV7-9

CDR3 DNA: TGTGCCTGGAGTGACGACAGGGAGATCTCCTACGAGCAGTACTTC
CDR3 protein: CAWSDDREISYEQYF
D gene: TRBD1
J gene: TRBJ2-7
clone size: NA
CDR3 length: 15
V gene: TRBV30

CDR3 DNA: TGCGCCACCTCGACCGGGGGGGCGGGAAACACCATATATTTT
CDR3 protein: CATSTGGAGNTIYF
D gene: NA
J gene: TRBJ1-3
clone size: NA
CDR3 length: 14
V gene: TRBV5-1

CDR3 DNA: TGTGCCAGCACTCTCCAACCCCGGGGGGGGACCCAGTACTTC
CDR3 protein: CASTLQPRGGTQYF
D gene: TRBD2
J gene: TRBJ2-5
clone size: NA
CDR3 length: 14
V gene: TRBV6-5

CDR3 DNA: TGTGCCAGCTCACCGGACAGGGTTGGTGGCTACACCTTC
CDR3 protein: CASSPDRVGGYTF
D gene: TRBD1
J gene: TRBJ1-2
clone size: NA
CDR3 length: 13
V gene: TRBV18

CDR3 DNA: TGTGCCAGCAGCTTAACAGCGGGGGGGCCGGAGACCCAGTACTTC
CDR3 protein: CASSLTAGGPETQYF
D gene: TRBD2
J gene: TRBJ2-5
clone size: NA
CDR3 length: 15
V gene: TRBV7-2

CDR3 DNA: TGCGCCCGCAGCTTGCCGGGGGGCGGGGGAGATACGCAGTATTTT
CDR3 protein: CARSLPGGGGDTQYF
D gene: NA
J gene: TRBJ2-3
clone size: NA
CDR3 length: 15
V gene: TRBV5-1

CDR3 DNA: TGTGCCAGCAGCACCTATACGGGGAATTATGGCTACACCTTC
CDR3 protein: CASSTYTGNYGYTF
D gene: NA
J gene: TRBJ1-2
clone size: NA
CDR3 length: 14
V gene: TRBV5-4

CDR3 DNA: TGTGCCAGCAGCCTCCGACTAGAATCCAATGAGCAGTTCTTC
CDR3 protein: CASSLRLESNEQFF
D gene: NA
J gene: TRBJ2-1
clone size: NA
CDR3 length: 14
V gene: TRBV11-1

CDR3 DNA: TGCAGCGCGACAGGAACCCTCCAAGAGACCCAGTACTTC
CDR3 protein: CSATGTLQETQYF
D gene: NA
J gene: TRBJ2-5
clone size: once
CDR3 length: 13
V gene: TRBV29-1

CDR3 DNA: TGTGCCACCCGTCAACACGCCCGGCAGCCGGGATCGATTTATGGCTACACCTTC
CDR3 protein: CATRQHARQPGSIYGYTF
D gene: NA
J gene: TRBJ1-2
clone size: NA
CDR3 length: 18
V gene: TRBV10-3

CDR3 DNA: TGCAGCGCCGAGACAGGTTGGAGTATGACTGAAGCTTTCTTT
CDR3 protein: CSAETGWSMTEAFF
D gene: NA
J gene: TRBJ1-1
clone size: NA
CDR3 length: 14
V gene: TRBV29-1

CDR3 DNA: TGTGCCAGCAGTGATCTAGCGAACTCTGGAAACACCATATATTTT
CDR3 protein: CASSDLANSGNTIYF
D gene: NA
J gene: TRBJ1-3
clone size: NA
CDR3 length: 15
V gene: TRBV6-1

CDR3 DNA: TGTGCCAGCAGCGTAGGATCCGGGGGTGCGAGGTACCGGGAGCTGTTTTTT
CDR3 protein: CASSVGSGGARYRELFF
D gene: NA
J gene: TRBJ2-2
clone size: NA
CDR3 length: 17
V gene: TRBV9

CDR3 DNA: TGTGCCAGTAGTATCCCGTCGTCGGGGACAGATACGCAGTATTTT
CDR3 protein: CASSIPSSGTDTQYF
D gene: NA
J gene: TRBJ2-3
clone size: once
CDR3 length: 15
V gene: TRBV19

CDR3 DNA: TGTGCCAGTAGCCCGGGACAGGGGGTGGGCACTGAAGCTTTCTTT
CDR3 protein: CASSPGQGVGTEAFF
D gene: TRBD1
J gene: TRBJ1-1
clone size: NA
CDR3 length: 15
V gene: TRBV19

CDR3 DNA: TGTGCCAGCAGTTATATAGAAATGAACACTGAAGCTTTCTTT
CDR3 protein: CASSYIEMNTEAFF
D gene: NA
J gene: TRBJ1-1
clone size: NA
CDR3 length: 14
V gene: TRBV6-5

CDR3 DNA: TGTGCCTGGAGTGTTATCGGCTACGAGCAGTACTTC
CDR3 protein: CAWSVIGYEQYF
D gene: NA
J gene: TRBJ2-7
clone size: NA
CDR3 length: 12
V gene: TRBV30

CDR3 DNA: TGTGCCAGCAGCGTGGGACAGTGGTACAACACTGAAGCTTTCTTT
CDR3 protein: CASSVGQWYNTEAFF
D gene: TRBD1
J gene: TRBJ1-1
clone size: NA
CDR3 length: 15
V gene: TRBV5-8

CDR3 DNA: TGTGCCAGCAGTGGACAGGGGAGGCCTGAAGCTTTCTTT
CDR3 protein: CASSGQGRPEAFF
D gene: TRBD1
J gene: TRBJ1-1
clone size: NA
CDR3 length: 13
V gene: TRBV12-3/TRBV12-4

CDR3 DNA: TGTGCCACCGACTTGGGCGGGAGGGATCAGCCCCAGCATTTT
CDR3 protein: CATDLGGRDQPQHF
D gene: NA
J gene: TRBJ1-5
clone size: few
CDR3 length: 14
V gene: TRBV10-3

CDR3 DNA: TGTGCCAGCAGCTTGAGAGGTGGAGTTGGCTACACCTTC
CDR3 protein: CASSLRGGVGYTF
D gene: NA
J gene: TRBJ1-2
clone size: NA
CDR3 length: 13
V gene: TRBV5-6

CDR3 DNA: TGCGCCAGCAGCTTGGCCTGGGCAGGGGTGAGGAACGAGCAGTACTTC
CDR3 protein: CASSLAWAGVRNEQYF
D gene: NA
J gene: TRBJ2-7
clone size: NA
CDR3 length: 16
V gene: TRBV5-1

CDR3 DNA: TGCGCCAGCAGCTTGGCTGTGGGGGGCTACGAGCAGTACTTC
CDR3 protein: CASSLAVGGYEQYF
D gene: NA
J gene: TRBJ2-7
clone size: NA
CDR3 length: 14
V gene: TRBV5-1

CDR3 DNA: TGTGCCAGCAGCTACCGGAGAGGGCTACTCCCTAGCTCCTACGAGCAGTACTTC
CDR3 protein: CASSYRRGLLPSSYEQYF
D gene: NA
J gene: TRBJ2-7
clone size: NA
CDR3 length: 18
V gene: TRBV11-2